This T cell receptor beta chain was observed in a study of T cells after yellow fever vaccination. About the study: Four memory subsets, EM, EMRA, CM and Tscm, were sorted by CD3, CD45RA, CCR7, CD95.

5'RACE template switching generated TCR cDNA, adding a universal primer site and UMIs. TCRdb re-analysed the 5' RACE reads in MiXCR, keeping a single row per CDR3 protein. This table holds roughly 32,000 distinct CDR3 sequences, 5% to 8.5% found once. The CDR3 is 12 amino acids. V lost 11 bases to trimming and J lost 3 bases; unmatched junction nucleotides: 7. Germline assignment: CDR1 SNHLY and CDR2 FYNNEI. This clonotype occurred many times. The chain has TRBV2 and TRBJ2-7; 7 bases align to TRBD1. The sequence was obtained from a man younger than 35 who received the YFV17D yellow fever vaccine. The starting material was PBMCs, either bulk or a sorted T-cell subset (CD4+, CD8+, memory, or dextramer-sorted; not recorded which), obtained on the day of the first yellow fever vaccination. CDR3 DNA: TGTGCCGGAGGACAGGCCAGCTACGAGCAGTACTTC. Protein: CAGGQASYEQYF.